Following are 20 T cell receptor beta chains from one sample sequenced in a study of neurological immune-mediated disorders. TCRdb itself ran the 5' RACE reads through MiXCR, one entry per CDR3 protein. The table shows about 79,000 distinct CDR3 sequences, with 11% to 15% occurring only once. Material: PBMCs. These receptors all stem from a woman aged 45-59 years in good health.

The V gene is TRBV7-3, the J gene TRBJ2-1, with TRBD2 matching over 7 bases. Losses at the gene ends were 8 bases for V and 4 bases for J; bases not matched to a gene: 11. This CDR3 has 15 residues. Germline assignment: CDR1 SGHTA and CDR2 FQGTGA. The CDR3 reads CASGHVAGDYNEQFF. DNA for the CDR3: TGTGCCAGCGGGCACGTAGCGGGCGATTACAATGAGCAGTTCTTC.

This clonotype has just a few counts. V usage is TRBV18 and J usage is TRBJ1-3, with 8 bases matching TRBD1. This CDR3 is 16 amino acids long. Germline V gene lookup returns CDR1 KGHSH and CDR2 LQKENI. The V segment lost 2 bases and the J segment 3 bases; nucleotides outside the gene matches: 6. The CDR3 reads CASSPARQGIGNTIYF. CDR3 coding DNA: TGTGCCAGCTCACCAGCCAGACAGGGGATTGGAAACACCATATATTTT.

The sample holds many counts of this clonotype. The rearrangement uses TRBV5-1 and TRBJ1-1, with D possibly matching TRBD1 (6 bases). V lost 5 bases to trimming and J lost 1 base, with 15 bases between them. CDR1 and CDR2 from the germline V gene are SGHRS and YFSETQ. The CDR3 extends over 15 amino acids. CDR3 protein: CASRSGGHANTEAFF. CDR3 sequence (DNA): TGCGCCAGCAGAAGTGGGGGACATGCGAACACTGAAGCTTTCTTT. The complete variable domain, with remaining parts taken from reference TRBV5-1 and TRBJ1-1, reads KAGVTQTPRYLIKTRGQQVTLSCSPISGHRSVSWYQQTPGQGLQFLFEYFSETQRNKGNFPGRFSGRQFSNSRSEMNVSTLELGDSALYLCASRSGGHANTEAFFGQGTRLTVV.

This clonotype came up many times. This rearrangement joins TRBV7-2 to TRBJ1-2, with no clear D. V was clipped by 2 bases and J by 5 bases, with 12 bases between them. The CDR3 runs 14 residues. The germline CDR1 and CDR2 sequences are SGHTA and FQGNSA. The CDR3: CASSLQQEYYGYTF. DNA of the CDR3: TGTGCCAGCAGCTTACAGCAGGAATATTATGGCTACACCTTC.

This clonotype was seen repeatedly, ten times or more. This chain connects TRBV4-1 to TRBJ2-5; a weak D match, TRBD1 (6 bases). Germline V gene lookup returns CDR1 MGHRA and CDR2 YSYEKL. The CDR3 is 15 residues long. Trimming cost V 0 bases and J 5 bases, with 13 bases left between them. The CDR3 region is CASSQEPQGEETQYF. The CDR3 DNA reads TGCGCCAGCAGCCAAGAACCACAGGGAGAGGAGACCCAGTACTTC.

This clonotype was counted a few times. The DNA of the CDR3 is TGCGCCAGCACCCTAGGGGGGGGCGGTGAGCAGTTCTTC. It codes for CASTLGGGGEQFF. The rearrangement links TRBV5-1 to TRBJ2-1, with D maybe TRBD2 (7 bases). Trimming removed 6 bases from V and 9 bases from J, with 16 bases in between. Per germline, CDR1 SGHRS and CDR2 YFSETQ. This CDR3 has 13 amino acids.

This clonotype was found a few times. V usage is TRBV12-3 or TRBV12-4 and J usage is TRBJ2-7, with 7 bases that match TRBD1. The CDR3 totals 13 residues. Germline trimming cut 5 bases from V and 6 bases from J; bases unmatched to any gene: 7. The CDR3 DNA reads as TGTGCCAGCAGTCCGCTTACAGGGGTCGAGCAGTACTTC. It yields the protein CASSPLTGVEQYF.

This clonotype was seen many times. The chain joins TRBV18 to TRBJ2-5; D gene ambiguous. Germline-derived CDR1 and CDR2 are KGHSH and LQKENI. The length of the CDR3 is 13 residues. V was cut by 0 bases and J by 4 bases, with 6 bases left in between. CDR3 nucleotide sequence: TGTGCCAGCTCACCACCGAGTCCAGAGACCCAGTACTTC. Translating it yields CASSPPSPETQYF.

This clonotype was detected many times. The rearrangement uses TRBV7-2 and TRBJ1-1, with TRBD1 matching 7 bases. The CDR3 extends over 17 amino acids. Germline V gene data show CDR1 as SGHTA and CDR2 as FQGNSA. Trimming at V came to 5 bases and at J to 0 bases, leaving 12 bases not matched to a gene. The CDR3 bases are TGTGCCAGCAGCAACAGCCCAGGGGGGGGCCTGAACACTGAAGCTTTCTTT. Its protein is CASSNSPGGGLNTEAFF.

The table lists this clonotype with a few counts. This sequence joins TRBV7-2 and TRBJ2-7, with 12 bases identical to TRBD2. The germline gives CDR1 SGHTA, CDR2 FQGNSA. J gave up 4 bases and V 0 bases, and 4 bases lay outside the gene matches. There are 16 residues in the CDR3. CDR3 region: CASSLAGTSGPYEQYF. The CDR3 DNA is TGTGCCAGCAGCTTAGCCGGGACTAGCGGGCCGTACGAGCAGTACTTC.

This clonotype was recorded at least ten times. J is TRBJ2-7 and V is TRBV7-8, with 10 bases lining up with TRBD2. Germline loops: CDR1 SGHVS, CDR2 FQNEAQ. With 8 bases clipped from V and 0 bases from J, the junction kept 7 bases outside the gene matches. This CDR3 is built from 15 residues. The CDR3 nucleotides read TGTGCCAGCTTGAGGACTAGCGGAGTCTCCTACGAGCAGTACTTC. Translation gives CASLRTSGVSYEQYF.

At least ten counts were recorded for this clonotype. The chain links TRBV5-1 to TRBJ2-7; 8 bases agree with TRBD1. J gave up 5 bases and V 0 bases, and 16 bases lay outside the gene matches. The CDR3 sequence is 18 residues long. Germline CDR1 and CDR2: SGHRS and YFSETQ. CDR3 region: CASSLALAYQGAFNEQYF. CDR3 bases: TGCGCCAGCAGCTTGGCCCTGGCGTATCAGGGGGCGTTCAACGAGCAGTACTTC.

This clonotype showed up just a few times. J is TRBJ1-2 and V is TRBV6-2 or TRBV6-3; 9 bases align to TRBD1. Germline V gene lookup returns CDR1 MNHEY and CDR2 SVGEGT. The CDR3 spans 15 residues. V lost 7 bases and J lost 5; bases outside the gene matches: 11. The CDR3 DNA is TGTGCCAGCATTCGATCGGGACAGGGAGGATATGGCTACACCTTC. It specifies CASIRSGQGGYGYTF.

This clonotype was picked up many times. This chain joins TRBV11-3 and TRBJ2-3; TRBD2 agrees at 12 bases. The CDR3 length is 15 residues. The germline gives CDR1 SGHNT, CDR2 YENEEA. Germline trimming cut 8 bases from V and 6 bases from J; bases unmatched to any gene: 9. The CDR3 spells CASSIGTSGGDTQYF. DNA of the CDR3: TGTGCCAGCTCTATAGGCACTAGCGGGGGGGATACGCAGTATTTT.

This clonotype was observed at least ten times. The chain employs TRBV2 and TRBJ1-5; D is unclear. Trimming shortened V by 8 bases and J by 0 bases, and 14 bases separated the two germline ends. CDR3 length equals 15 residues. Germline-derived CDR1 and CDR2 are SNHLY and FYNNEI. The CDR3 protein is CASAFEGISNQPQHF. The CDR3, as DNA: TGTGCCAGCGCATTTGAGGGAATTAGCAATCAGCCCCAGCATTTT.

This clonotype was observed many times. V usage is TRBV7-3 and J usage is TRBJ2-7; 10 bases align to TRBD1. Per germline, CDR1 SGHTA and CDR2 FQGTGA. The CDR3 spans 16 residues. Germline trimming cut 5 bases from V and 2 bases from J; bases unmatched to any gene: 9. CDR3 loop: CASSRTGTGVPYEQYF. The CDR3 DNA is TGTGCCAGCAGCCGAACCGGGACAGGGGTCCCCTACGAGCAGTACTTC.

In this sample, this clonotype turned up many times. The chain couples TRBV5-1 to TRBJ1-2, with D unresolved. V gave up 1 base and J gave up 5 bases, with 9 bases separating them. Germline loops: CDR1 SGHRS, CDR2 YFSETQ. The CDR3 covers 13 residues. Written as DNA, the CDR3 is TGCGCCAGCAGCTTGACAGACCAGTATGGCTACACCTTC. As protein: CASSLTDQYGYTF.

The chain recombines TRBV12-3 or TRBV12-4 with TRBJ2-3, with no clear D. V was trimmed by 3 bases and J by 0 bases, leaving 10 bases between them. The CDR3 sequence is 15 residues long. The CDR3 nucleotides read TGTGCCAGCAGTTTCCCCACGGAGAGCACAGATACGCAGTATTTT. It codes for CASSFPTESTDTQYF.

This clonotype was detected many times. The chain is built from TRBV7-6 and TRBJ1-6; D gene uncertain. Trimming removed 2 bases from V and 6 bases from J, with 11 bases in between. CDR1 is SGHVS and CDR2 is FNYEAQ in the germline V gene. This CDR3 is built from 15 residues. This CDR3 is CASSLQGSVNSPLHF. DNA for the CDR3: TGTGCCAGCAGCTTACAAGGATCGGTTAATTCACCCCTCCACTTT.

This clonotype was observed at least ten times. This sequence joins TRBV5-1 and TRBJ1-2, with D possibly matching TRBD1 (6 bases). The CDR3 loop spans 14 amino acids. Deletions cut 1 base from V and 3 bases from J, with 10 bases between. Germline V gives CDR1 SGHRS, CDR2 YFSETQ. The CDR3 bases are TGCGCCAGCAGCTTGACAGGGTCGGACTATGGCTACACCTTC. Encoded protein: CASSLTGSDYGYTF.